The 15 T cell receptor beta chains listed next were all sequenced from one sample in a study of blood T cell repertoires in COVID-19. Only in-frame clones appear in the TCRdb table, and some are missing; sequencing was by immunoSEQ multiplex PCR. The data hold about 120,000 clones, with just over 85% observed a single time. What was sequenced was peripheral blood. These receptors originate from a woman aged 50 to 60 with active or convalescent COVID-19.

The genes are TRBV27 and TRBJ2-3; 11 nucleotides line up with TRBD2. With V trimmed by 10 bases and J by 9 bases, 9 bases remained unmatched. Germline-derived CDR1 and CDR2 are MNHEY and SMNVEV (reference sequence). This CDR3 contains 13 residues. CDR3 DNA sequence: TGTGCCACCAGACTAGCGGGGAGTGAAACGCAGTATTTT. Its protein is CATRLAGSETQYF.

In DNA, the CDR3 is TGTGCCAGCAGTGAACTCGGGGCCAACGTCCTGACTTTC. It codes for CASSELGANVLTF. This chain connects TRBV6-1 to TRBJ2-6, with no clear D. V lost 2 bases and J lost 4, with 3 bases in between. Germline assignment: CDR1 MNHNS and CDR2 SASEGT. This CDR3 is built from 13 residues.

In this sample, this clone turned up once. The J gene is TRBJ2-7, the V gene TRBV7-2, with no clear D. V was cut by 0 bases and J by 4 bases, with 10 bases left in between. Germline V gene sequence: CDR1 SGHTA, CDR2 FQGNSA. The CDR3 is 14 amino acids. CDR3 sequence reads: CASSLASGGYEQYF. As DNA, the CDR3 is TGTGCCAGCAGCTTAGCGAGTGGCGGTTACGAGCAGTACTTC.

This clone was counted a single time. The chain carries TRBV24-1 and TRBJ1-2; perhaps TRBD1 as D (5 bases). CDR1 is KGHDR and CDR2 is SFDVKD in the germline V gene. The CDR3 loop spans 13 amino acids. V was shortened by 3 bases and J by 8 bases, with 12 bases between the two germline ends. The CDR3 region is CATSDQLGQGYTF. The CDR3 DNA reads TGTGCCACCAGTGATCAGTTAGGACAAGGCTACACCTTC.

The chain joins TRBV7-3 to TRBJ2-2, with D perhaps matching TRBD1 (7 bases). V was clipped by 4 bases and J by 7 bases, with 19 bases between them. The CDR3 has 16 residues. CDR1 and CDR2 (germline): SGHTA, FQGTGA. CDR3 nucleotide sequence: TGTGCCAGCAGCTCCACAGGGGAGGCTTTTGTCGGGGAGCTGTTTTTT. Its translation is CASSSTGEAFVGELFF. Full variable domain (outside the CDR3, taken from reference TRBV7-3 and TRBJ2-2): GAGVSQTPSNKVTEKGKYVELRCDPISGHTALYWYRQSLGQGPEFLIYFQGTGAADDSGLPNDRFFAVRPEGSVSTLKIQRTERGDSAVYLCASSSTGEAFVGELFFGEGSRLTVL.

The chain couples TRBV19 to TRBJ1-3; D unresolved. Germline assignment: CDR1 LNHDA and CDR2 SQIVND (reference sequence). CDR3 length: 15 residues. Trimming pared 3 bases from V and 3 bases from J, leaving 12 bases between. The CDR3 DNA follows: TGTGCCAGTAGTATTGGATACGGAGTTGGAAACACCATATATTTT. As protein: CASSIGYGVGNTIYF.

This chain uses TRBV2 with TRBJ2-5; possible D gene TRBD1, 5 bases. Germline CDR1 reads SNHLY; CDR2 reads FYNNEI. The length of the CDR3 is 14 residues. V was cut by 4 bases and J by 4 bases, with 13 bases left in between. CDR3 DNA sequence: TGTGCCAGCAGTGGCAGGGTGCAGGGAGAGACCCAGTACTTC. It encodes CASSGRVQGETQYF.

The genes are TRBV11-2 and TRBJ2-6; D gene uncertain. This CDR3 region has 14 residues. The germline V gene encodes CDR1 SGHAT and CDR2 FQNNGV. Trimming left V 4 bases short and J 2 bases short, with 6 bases between. CDR3 DNA sequence: TGTGCCAGCAGCTCCCCAGCTGGGGCCAACGTCCTGACTTTC. The encoded protein is CASSSPAGANVLTF.

The V and J genes are TRBV5-1 and TRBJ2-7, with a weak D call TRBD2 (6 bases). Germline V gene data show CDR1 as SGHRS and CDR2 as YFSETQ. The CDR3 has 14 amino acids. V was clipped by 4 bases and J by 0 bases, with 11 bases between them. CDR3 DNA sequence: TGCGCCAGCAGCACCGGGACTTCCTCCTACGAGCAGTACTTC. It translates to CASSTGTSSYEQYF.

The V gene is TRBV18, the J gene TRBJ2-5; weak D call: TRBD1 (7 bases). This CDR3 comprises 14 residues. The germline V gene encodes CDR1 KGHSH and CDR2 LQKENI. V was shortened by 6 bases and J by 1 base, with 12 bases between the two germline ends. CDR3 loop: CASSRGQPQETQYF. CDR3 bases: TGTGCCAGCTCGCGGGGACAGCCCCAAGAGACCCAGTACTTC. The full variable domain, its missing parts supplied by reference TRBV18 and TRBJ2-5, is NAGVMQNPRHLVRRRGQEARLRCSPMKGHSHVYWYRQLPEEGLKFMVYLQKENIIDESGMPKERFSAEFPKEGPSILRIQQVVRGDSAAYFCASSRGQPQETQYFGPGTRLLVL.

The genes are TRBV9 and TRBJ2-7; TRBD1 might be the D (5 bases). Per the germline V gene, CDR1 is SGDLS and CDR2 is YYNGEE. The CDR3 runs to 13 residues. V lost 3 bases and J lost 4, with 11 bases in between. CDR3 amino acids: CASSATAGYEQYF. CDR3 bases: TGTGCCAGCAGCGCCACGGCAGGGTACGAGCAGTACTTC.

The chain links TRBV15 to TRBJ1-4; D perhaps matches TRBD1 (6 bases). CDR3 length: 15 amino acids. V was shortened by 1 base and J by 8 bases, with 14 bases between the two germline ends. Germline assignment: CDR1 LNHNV and CDR2 YYDKDF (reference sequence). The CDR3 DNA reads TGTGCCACCAGCAGAGTGCAGGGGTCTGGGGAAAAACTGTTTTTT. Amino acids: CATSRVQGSGEKLFF.

The CDR3 nucleotides read TGTGCCAGCAGCTCCGGGGCAGATACGCAGTATTTT. Amino acid sequence: CASSSGADTQYF. The J gene is TRBJ2-3, the V gene TRBV7-2; tentative D call: TRBD2 (5 bases). V gave up 4 bases and J gave up 4 bases, with 6 bases separating them. Germline CDR1 is SGHTA and CDR2 is FQGNSA. The CDR3 runs to 12 residues.

The chain uses TRBV6-2 or TRBV6-3 and TRBJ2-7, with D possibly matching TRBD1 (6 bases). V lost 8 bases and J 6 bases, leaving 17 bases between the germline ends. The CDR3 spans 13 residues. From germline, CDR1 is MNHEY and CDR2 SVGEGT. CDR3 in amino acids: CASRLGGPGEQYF. CDR3 nucleotides: TGTGCCAGCCGTTTAGGGGGTCCGGGCGAGCAGTACTTC.

The CDR3 coding sequence is TGTGCCAGCAGTGCTCCGATGGGACAGGAAAGCGGGAGGGGGGGAGATACGCAGTATTTT. This codes for CASSAPMGQESGRGGDTQYF. J is TRBJ2-3 and V is TRBV6-1; 10 bases match TRBD2. The CDR3 is made up of 20 amino acids. Germline loops: CDR1 MNHNS, CDR2 SASEGT. The V segment lost 4 bases and the J segment 5 bases; nucleotides outside the gene matches: 21.